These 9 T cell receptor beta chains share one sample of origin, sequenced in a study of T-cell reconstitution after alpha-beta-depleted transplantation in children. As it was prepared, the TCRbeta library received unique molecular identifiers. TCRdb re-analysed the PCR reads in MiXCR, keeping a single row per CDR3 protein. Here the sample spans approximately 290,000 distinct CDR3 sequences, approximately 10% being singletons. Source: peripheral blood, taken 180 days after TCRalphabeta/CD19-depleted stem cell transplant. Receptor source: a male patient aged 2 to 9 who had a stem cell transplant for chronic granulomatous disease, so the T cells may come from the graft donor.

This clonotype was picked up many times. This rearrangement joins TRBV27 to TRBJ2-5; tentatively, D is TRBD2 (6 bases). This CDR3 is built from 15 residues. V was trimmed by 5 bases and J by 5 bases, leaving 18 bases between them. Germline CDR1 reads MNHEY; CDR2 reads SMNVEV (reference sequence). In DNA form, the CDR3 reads TGTGCCAGCAGTCAAACTAGCTCCAGTGGGGAGACCCAGTACTTC. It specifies CASSQTSSSGETQYF.

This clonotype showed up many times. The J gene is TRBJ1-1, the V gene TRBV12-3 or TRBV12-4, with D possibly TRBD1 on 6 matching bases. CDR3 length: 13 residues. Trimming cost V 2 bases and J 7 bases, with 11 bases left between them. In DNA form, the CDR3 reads TGTGCCAGCAGTTTAAGAGGGGGGGATGAAGCTTTCTTT. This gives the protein CASSLRGGDEAFF.

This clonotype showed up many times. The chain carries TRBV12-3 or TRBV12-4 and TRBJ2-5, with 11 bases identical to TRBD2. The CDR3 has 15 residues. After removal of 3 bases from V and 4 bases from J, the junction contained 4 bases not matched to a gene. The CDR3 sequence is CASSFLAGGVETQYF. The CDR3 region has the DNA TGTGCCAGCAGTTTCCTAGCGGGGGGTGTAGAGACCCAGTACTTC.

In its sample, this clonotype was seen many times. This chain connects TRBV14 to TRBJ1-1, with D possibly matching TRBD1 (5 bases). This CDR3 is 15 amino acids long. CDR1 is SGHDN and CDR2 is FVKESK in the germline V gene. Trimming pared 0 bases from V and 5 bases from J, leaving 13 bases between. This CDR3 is CASSQDRGSRTEAFF. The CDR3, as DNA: TGTGCCAGCAGCCAAGATCGGGGGAGTCGGACTGAAGCTTTCTTT.

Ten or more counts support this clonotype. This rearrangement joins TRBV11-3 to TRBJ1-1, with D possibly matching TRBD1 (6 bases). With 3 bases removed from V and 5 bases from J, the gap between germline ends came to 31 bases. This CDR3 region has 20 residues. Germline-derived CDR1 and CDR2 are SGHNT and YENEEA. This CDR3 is CASSFGKGGLGARGETEAFF. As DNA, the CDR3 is TGTGCCAGCAGCTTCGGGAAGGGAGGTCTGGGGGCGAGGGGTGAAACTGAAGCTTTCTTT.

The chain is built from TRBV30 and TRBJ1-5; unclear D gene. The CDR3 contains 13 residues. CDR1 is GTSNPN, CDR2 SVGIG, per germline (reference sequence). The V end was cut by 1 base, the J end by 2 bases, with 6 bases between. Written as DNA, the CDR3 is TGTGCCTGGAGTGATGGGGGCAATCAGCCCCAGCATTTT. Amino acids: CAWSDGGNQPQHF.

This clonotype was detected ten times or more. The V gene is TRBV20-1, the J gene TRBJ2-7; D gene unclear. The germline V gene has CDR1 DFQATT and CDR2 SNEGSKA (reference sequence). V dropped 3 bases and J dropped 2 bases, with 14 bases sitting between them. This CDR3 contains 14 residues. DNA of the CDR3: TGCAGTGCTAGTCGAGACCCGAGCCCCTACGAGCAGTACTTC. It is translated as CSASRDPSPYEQYF.

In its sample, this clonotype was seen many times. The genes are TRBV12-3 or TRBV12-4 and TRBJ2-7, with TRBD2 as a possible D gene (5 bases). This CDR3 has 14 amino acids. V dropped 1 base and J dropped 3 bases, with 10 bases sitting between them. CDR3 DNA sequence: TGTGCCAGCAGTTTAGATCGGAGGAACTACGAGCAGTACTTC. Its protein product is CASSLDRRNYEQYF.

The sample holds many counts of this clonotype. The CDR3: CASSPTVDEQFF. CDR3 DNA sequence: TGTGCCAGCAGCCCGACAGTCGATGAGCAGTTCTTC. V usage is TRBV13 and J usage is TRBJ2-1; tentatively, D is TRBD1 (5 bases). The CDR3 has 12 residues. CDR1 and CDR2 (germline): PRHDT, FYEKMQ (reference sequence). Trimming shortened V by 5 bases and J by 8 bases, and 10 bases separated the two germline ends.